These 28 T cell receptor beta chains were all obtained from the same sample, sequenced in a study of cytomegalovirus exposure and HLA in healthy donors. The PCR used 60 Vbeta and 13 Jbeta primers. TCRdb's table, derived via immunoSEQ multiplex PCR, lists solely in-frame clones and lacks some. This sample's clone table lists about 120,000 clones. Sequenced material: PBMCs. These receptors originate from a man younger than 35 in good health and CMV-seronegative.

This rearrangement joins TRBV5-4 to TRBJ2-2; 10 bases align to TRBD2. Losses at the gene ends were 4 bases for V and 4 bases for J; bases not matched to a gene: 13. Germline V gene lookup returns CDR1 SGHNT and CDR2 YYREEE (reference sequence). There are 18 residues in the CDR3. The CDR3 protein is CASSREGGLAGVTGELFF. DNA of the CDR3: TGTGCCAGCAGCAGGGAGGGTGGTCTAGCGGGAGTCACCGGGGAGCTGTTTTTT.

This chain connects TRBV4-3 to TRBJ1-2; D gene uncertain. The V end lost 0 bases, the J end lost 8 bases, and 19 bases lay between the germline ends. Germline CDR1 LGHNA, CDR2 YSLEER. This CDR3 is built from 16 residues. The DNA for the CDR3 is TGCGCCAGCAGCCAAGATCTGGCAGGCGGGATCGGCGGCTACACCTTC. This translates into CASSQDLAGGIGGYTF.

Concerning this clone: The junction departs from germline at one end; a sequencing error may be responsible. This chain uses TRBV5-4 with TRBJ2-7; 14 bases are shared with TRBD2. Per germline, CDR1 SGHNT and CDR2 YYREEE (reference sequence). The CDR3 contains 20 residues. CDR3 sequence: CASTLGRTSGRRAKAYEQYF. For the CDR3, the DNA is TGTGCCAGCACCTTGGGTAGGACTAGCGGGAGGAGGGCGAAGGCCTACGAGCAGTACTTC.

For this clone: In the same sample, other DNA sequences code for this CDR3. The rearrangement uses TRBV29-1 and TRBJ2-7; 7 nucleotides line up with TRBD1. J gave up 2 bases and V 8 bases, and 6 bases lay outside the gene matches. The V gene's germline CDR1 is SQVTM and CDR2 ANQGSEA. The CDR3 is 12 residues long. The CDR3 region has the DNA TGCAGCTCCCGGGACAGCCCCTACGAGCAGTACTTC. Its protein product is CSSRDSPYEQYF.

The chain carries TRBV29-1 and TRBJ2-1; possible D gene TRBD1, 6 bases. The CDR3 is 15 amino acids. V lost 1 base, J lost 4 bases, and 14 bases lay in between. Looked up from germline, CDR1 is SQVTM and CDR2 is ANQGSEA. CDR3 nucleotide sequence: TGCAGCGTTGAAGGGGGGCCGGGACGGTACAATGAGCAGTTCTTC. Translating gives CSVEGGPGRYNEQFF.

The rearrangement joins TRBV5-6 to TRBJ2-7; 8 nucleotides line up with TRBD1. The germline gives CDR1 SGHDT, CDR2 YYEEEE. V shed 4 bases and J 2 bases; nucleotides not matched to a gene: 8. The CDR3 sequence is 15 residues long. CDR3 in amino acids: CASSKSQQGAYEQYF. The CDR3 DNA is TGTGCCAGCAGCAAATCCCAACAGGGGGCCTACGAGCAGTACTTC.

The rearrangement uses TRBV7-2 and TRBJ1-1, with 9 bases that match TRBD1. CDR3 length: 14 residues. V shed 5 bases, J shed 6 bases, and the junction held 7 bases outside the gene matches. The V gene's germline CDR1 is SGHTA and CDR2 FQGNSA. CDR3 in amino acids: CASSPGQGYPEAFF. For the CDR3, the DNA is TGTGCCAGCAGCCCGGGACAGGGATACCCTGAAGCTTTCTTT.

The chain uses TRBV5-1 and TRBJ1-1; 7 bases are shared with TRBD1. The germline CDR1 and CDR2 sequences are SGHRS and YFSETQ. V was clipped by 4 bases and J by 2 bases; unmatched bases: 8. The CDR3 contains 15 residues. CDR3 region: CASSHRTGSNTEAFF. The CDR3 region has the DNA TGCGCCAGCAGCCACCGGACAGGTTCTAACACTGAAGCTTTCTTT.

This chain connects TRBV10-3 to TRBJ2-5; the match to TRBD1 covers 7 bases. The CDR3 contains 13 residues. CDR1 ENHRY and CDR2 SYGVKD come from the germline V gene. The V gene end was trimmed by 9 bases and the J gene end by 2 bases; junction bases not matched to a gene: 6. The CDR3 is CAIQGSLQETQYF. The CDR3 DNA reads as TGTGCCATACAGGGGAGTCTACAAGAGACCCAGTACTTC.

This chain joins TRBV2 and TRBJ1-1; 12 nucleotides line up with TRBD1. The CDR3 runs 18 residues. V was clipped by 5 bases and J by 2 bases; unmatched bases: 12. The germline gives CDR1 SNHLY, CDR2 FYNNEI. DNA of the CDR3: TGTGCCAGCAGTAAGGGGGGGGACAGGGGGCGGGCAAACACTGAAGCTTTCTTT. Encoded protein: CASSKGGDRGRANTEAFF.

The J gene is TRBJ2-7, the V gene TRBV18, with D perhaps TRBD2 (6 bases). V was shortened by 1 base and J by 6 bases, with 16 bases between the two germline ends. Germline V CDR1 and CDR2: KGHSH, LQKENI. The CDR3 has 15 residues. CDR3 amino acids: CASSPREEGTAEQYF. The CDR3 bases are TGTGCCAGCTCACCACGTGAGGAGGGGACCGCCGAGCAGTACTTC.

This chain links TRBV27 with TRBJ2-5, with 8 bases aligning to TRBD1. The germline CDR1 and CDR2 sequences are MNHEY and SMNVEV (reference sequence). V lost 2 bases and J lost 0; bases outside the gene matches: 5. The length of the CDR3 is 16 residues. The CDR3 region is CASSLQGAPYQETQYF. CDR3 in DNA: TGTGCCAGCAGTTTACAGGGGGCCCCGTACCAAGAGACCCAGTACTTC.

J is TRBJ2-3 and V is TRBV25-1; D is uncertain. Germline CDR1 and CDR2: MGHDK and SYGVNS. The V end lost 7 bases, the J end lost 6 bases, and 8 bases lay between the germline ends. The CDR3 is 11 amino acids. CDR3 residues: CASMLGDTQYF. For the CDR3, the DNA is TGTGCCAGCATGCTCGGGGATACGCAGTATTTT.

V gene TRBV27 combines with J gene TRBJ2-3; 10 bases are shared with TRBD2. The CDR3 has 16 residues. Per the germline V gene, CDR1 is MNHEY and CDR2 is SMNVEV (reference sequence). V trimming: 3 bases; J trimming: 3 bases; junction bases outside the gene matches: 6. Here the CDR3 DNA reads TGTGCCAGCAGTTTCTCCCGGACTAGCGGAACAGATACGCAGTATTTT. Translated: CASSFSRTSGTDTQYF.

V and J are TRBV19 and TRBJ2-7; weak D call: TRBD1 (6 bases). The CDR3 is 13 amino acids. In germline, CDR1 is LNHDA, CDR2 SQIVND (reference sequence). V lost 8 bases and J lost 4, with 15 bases in between. The CDR3 is CASGPGQIYEQYF. The DNA for the CDR3 is TGTGCCAGTGGGCCGGGACAAATTTACGAGCAGTACTTC. The full variable domain, rest sourced from reference TRBV19 and TRBJ2-7, is DGGITQSPKYLFRKEGQNVTLSCEQNLNHDAMYWYRQDPGQGLRLIYYSQIVNDFQKGDIAEGYSVSREKKESFPLTVTSAQKNPTAFYLCASGPGQIYEQYFGPGTRLTVT.

V and J are TRBV29-1 and TRBJ1-2, with 9 positions matching TRBD1. V shed 0 bases, J shed 3 bases, and the junction held 11 bases outside the gene matches. Germline values: CDR1 SQVTM, CDR2 ANQGSEA. The CDR3 totals 17 residues. The CDR3 protein is CSVEDRFRTGEDYGYTF. The CDR3 nucleotides are TGCAGCGTTGAAGATAGGTTCCGGACAGGGGAAGACTATGGCTACACCTTC.

This chain joins TRBV19 and TRBJ2-1; 12 positions agree with TRBD2. Germline assignment: CDR1 LNHDA and CDR2 SQIVND (reference sequence). J gave up 6 bases and V 6 bases, and 3 bases lay outside the gene matches. This CDR3 has 14 residues. CDR3 in amino acids: CASRTSGSSNEQFF. For the CDR3, the DNA is TGTGCCAGTAGGACTAGCGGGAGTTCCAATGAGCAGTTCTTC.

As to this clone: The junction shows a germline mismatch at one end, possibly a read error. The chain carries TRBV5-1 and TRBJ2-1; 9 bases line up with TRBD2. CDR1 and CDR2 (germline): SGHRS, YFSETQ. The CDR3 extends over 13 amino acids. The CDR3 coding sequence is TGCGCCAGCAGCTTGGCAGGGCGGGAGGGCCAGCTCTTC. It is translated as CASSLAGREGQLF.

The rearrangement uses TRBV7-2 and TRBJ1-2, with D possibly TRBD1 on 6 matching bases. The CDR3 extends over 14 amino acids. In germline, CDR1 is SGHTA, CDR2 FQGNSA. Deletions cut 8 bases from V and 4 bases from J, with 17 bases between. Written as DNA, the CDR3 is TGTGCCAGCGGCGCGACAGGAAGTCTCTATGGCTACACCTTC. Protein product: CASGATGSLYGYTF.

This chain links TRBV11-3 with TRBJ2-2; D gene ambiguous. The CDR3 loop spans 13 amino acids. Trimming stripped 5 bases from V and 4 bases from J, with 8 bases between. The germline CDR1 and CDR2 sequences are SGHNT and YENEEA. The CDR3 bases are TGTGCCAGCAGCCCCCCCGGCACCGGGGAGCTGTTTTTT. Its protein is CASSPPGTGELFF.

The J gene is TRBJ2-1, the V gene TRBV7-6; possibly TRBD2 for D (6 bases). Trimming shortened V by 1 base and J by 5 bases, and 9 bases separated the two germline ends. Germline V gene data show CDR1 as SGHVS and CDR2 as FNYEAQ. The CDR3 runs 14 residues. CDR3 nucleotides: TGTGCCAGCAGCTTAGGGGCGGGAAACAATGAGCAGTTCTTC. Its protein product is CASSLGAGNNEQFF.

Remarks on this clone: The identical CDR3 is also encoded by other nucleotide sequences in the sample. The chain recombines TRBV2 with TRBJ1-5, with no clear D. Germline values: CDR1 SNHLY, CDR2 FYNNEI. The CDR3 totals 12 residues. Trimming left V 0 bases short and J 7 bases short, with 4 bases between. The CDR3 here is CASSEARQPQHF. The CDR3 DNA sequence: TGTGCCAGCAGTGAAGCGAGGCAGCCCCAGCATTTT.

This rearrangement joins TRBV7-6 to TRBJ1-3, with TRBD1 matching 7 bases. The V and J ends lost 5 bases and 2 bases, in that order; junction bases with no gene match: 0. Germline lookup yields CDR1 SGHVS and CDR2 FNYEAQ. The CDR3 runs 13 residues. CDR3 DNA sequence: TGTGCCAGCAGCACAGGGGCTGGAAACACCATATATTTT. It specifies CASSTGAGNTIYF.

The gene calls are TRBV7-2 and TRBJ1-2, with D perhaps TRBD1 (6 bases). The CDR3 sequence is 16 residues long. V lost 0 bases and J lost 3, with 14 bases in between. Looked up from germline, CDR1 is SGHTA and CDR2 is FQGNSA. CDR3: CASSLAGTGRDYGYTF. The CDR3 nucleotides are TGTGCCAGCAGCTTAGCGGGCACAGGGAGAGACTATGGCTACACCTTC.

V gene TRBV5-1 combines with J gene TRBJ2-7; tentative D call: TRBD2 (6 bases). Germline lookup yields CDR1 SGHRS and CDR2 YFSETQ. Deletions cut 4 bases from V and 0 bases from J, with 14 bases between. There are 15 residues in the CDR3. CDR3 loop: CASSRGGGSSYEQYF. CDR3 sequence (DNA): TGCGCCAGCAGCCGGGGTGGAGGGAGCTCCTACGAGCAGTACTTC.

The chain couples TRBV11-3 to TRBJ1-1; 10 bases are shared with TRBD1. Per germline, CDR1 SGHNT and CDR2 YENEEA. The V and J ends lost 5 bases and 8 bases, in that order; junction bases with no gene match: 11. CDR3 size: 15 residues. The CDR3 DNA follows: TGTGCCAGCAGCGGGACAGGGGCGCCGGAGTTAGAAGCTTTCTTT. Translation gives CASSGTGAPELEAFF.

The rearrangement joins TRBV7-9 to TRBJ2-3, with 9 bases lining up with TRBD1. V gave up 6 bases and J gave up 4 bases; unmatched junction bases: 2. The CDR3 totals 13 residues. Per the germline V gene, CDR1 is SEHNR and CDR2 is FQNEAQ (reference sequence). The CDR3 region is CASRTGGADTQYF. Here the CDR3 DNA reads TGTGCCAGCAGAACAGGGGGCGCAGATACGCAGTATTTT.

V is TRBV9 and J is TRBJ2-1; 7 positions agree with TRBD2. Germline loops: CDR1 SGDLS, CDR2 YYNGEE. CDR3 length: 14 amino acids. The V segment lost 5 bases and the J segment 4 bases; nucleotides outside the gene matches: 6. The DNA for the CDR3 is TGTGCCAGCAGTGGGGGGGGTGATTACAATGAGCAGTTCTTC. This encodes CASSGGGDYNEQFF. The variable domain in full, completed from reference TRBV9 and TRBJ2-1, reads DSGVTQTPKHLITATGQRVTLRCSPRSGDLSVYWYQQSLDQGLQFLIQYYNGEERAKGNILERFSAQQFPDLHSELNLSSLELGDSALYFCASSGGGDYNEQFFGPGTRLTVL.